This T cell receptor beta chain was identified during a study of cytomegalovirus exposure and HLA in healthy donors. Study-wide context: The 130 or so validation repertoires, a later analysis reported, used the same platform as the 700 or so repertoires from the first cohort.

The study's findings and limits: Reports credit the classifier with highly specific, highly sensitive diagnosis of cytomegalovirus status.

As regards this clone: Antigen specificity is unknown.

The table came from immunoSEQ multiplex PCR; TCRdb's copy has only in-frame clones and leaves some out. The sample carries more than 250,000 clones, 80% to 90% recorded once. Sequenced: PBMCs. This TCR came from a woman younger than 30 in good health and CMV-seronegative.

DNA of the CDR3: TGTGCCAGCAGCCTAGGATTAAGCACAGATACGCAGTATTTT. Encoded protein: CASSLGLSTDTQYF. The V and J genes are TRBV2 and TRBJ2-3; no clear D. With 6 bases removed from V and 0 bases from J, the gap between germline ends came to 10 bases. This CDR3 has 14 residues. Germline CDR1 and CDR2: SNHLY and FYNNEI.